The TCR beta chain described here comes from a study of graft-versus-host responses after intestinal transplantation. Study in general: Recipients uniformly received anti-thymocyte globulin induction, followed by tacrolimus and steroids for approximately 3 years.

Data came from immunoSEQ multiplex PCR; TCRdb stores just in-frame clones and leaves some out. The profile shows some 62,000 clones, more than 90% of them singletons. Study results and limitations: Allografts from individuals with graft-donor T cell macrochimerism displayed high graft-versus-host to host-versus-graft clonal ratios.

The CDR3 extends over 12 amino acids. Trimming pared 8 bases from V and 9 bases from J, leaving 16 bases between. Germline V lookup: CDR1 LNHDA, CDR2 SQIVND (reference sequence). As concerns this clone: The antigen remains undetermined.

The chain combines TRBV19 with TRBJ1-1, with a possible D match to TRBD1 (6 bases). This clonotype was sampled from a human donor who was the organ donor for an intestinal transplant. This sample comprised unstimulated CD8+ T cells sorted from spleen or lymph node cells, obtained before transplant. DNA of the CDR3: TGTGCCAGTGCCGCGGGGGGCCTTCAAGCTTTCTTT. Translation gives CASAAGGLQAFF.